The count of the clone carrying this T cell receptor beta chain is one. Germline lookup yields CDR1 KGHSH and CDR2 LQKENI. The V and J ends lost 3 bases and 9 bases, in that order; junction bases with no gene match: 9. This CDR3 spans 15 amino acids. The table came from immunoSEQ multiplex PCR; TCRdb's copy has only in-frame clones and leaves some out. The sample contains about 68,000 clones, 89% of which appear only once. This sample stems from a study of blood T cell repertoires in COVID-19. Material: peripheral blood. The chain is built from TRBV18 and TRBJ2-1; 9 bases align to TRBD2. The TCR originated in a man aged 45 to 65 with active COVID-19. Here the CDR3 reads CASSPPGLAITEQFF. The CDR3 DNA follows: TGTGCCAGCTCACCGCCGGGACTAGCAATCACTGAGCAGTTCTTC.